This T cell receptor (beta chain) was retrieved from a study of blood T cell repertoires in COVID-19. Study-level background: Italy, Spain and the United States were the sources of the convalescent and acute COVID-19 samples.

Followed over time, Seattle patients had been enrolled while infection was active. The protocol was immunoSEQ multiplex PCR, while the TCRdb copy is restricted to in-frame clones and leaves out a portion. The data hold roughly 190,000 clones, with roughly 80% observed a single time. The length of the CDR3 is 15 residues. Trimming pared 0 bases from V and 0 bases from J, leaving 6 bases between. Germline V gene data show CDR1 as MNHNS and CDR2 as SASEGT. The chain joins TRBV6-1 to TRBJ1-3; no reliable D call. Sequences were obtained from peripheral blood. This receptor was obtained from a woman in her seventies with COVID-19, enrolled during active disease. CDR3 in amino acids: CASSEAPFSGNTIYF. The CDR3 DNA follows: TGTGCCAGCAGTGAAGCCCCCTTCTCTGGAAACACCATATATTTT.